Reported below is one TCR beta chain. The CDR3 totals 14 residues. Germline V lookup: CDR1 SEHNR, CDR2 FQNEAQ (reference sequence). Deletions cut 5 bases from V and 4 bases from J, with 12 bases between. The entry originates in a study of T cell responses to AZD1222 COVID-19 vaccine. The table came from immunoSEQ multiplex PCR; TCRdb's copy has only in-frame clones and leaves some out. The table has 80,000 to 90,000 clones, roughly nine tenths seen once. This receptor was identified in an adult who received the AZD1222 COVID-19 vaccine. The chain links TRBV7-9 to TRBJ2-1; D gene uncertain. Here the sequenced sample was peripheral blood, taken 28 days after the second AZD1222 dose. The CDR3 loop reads CASSASTAYNEQFF. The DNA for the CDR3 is TGTGCCAGCAGCGCCTCGACTGCTTACAATGAGCAGTTCTTC.